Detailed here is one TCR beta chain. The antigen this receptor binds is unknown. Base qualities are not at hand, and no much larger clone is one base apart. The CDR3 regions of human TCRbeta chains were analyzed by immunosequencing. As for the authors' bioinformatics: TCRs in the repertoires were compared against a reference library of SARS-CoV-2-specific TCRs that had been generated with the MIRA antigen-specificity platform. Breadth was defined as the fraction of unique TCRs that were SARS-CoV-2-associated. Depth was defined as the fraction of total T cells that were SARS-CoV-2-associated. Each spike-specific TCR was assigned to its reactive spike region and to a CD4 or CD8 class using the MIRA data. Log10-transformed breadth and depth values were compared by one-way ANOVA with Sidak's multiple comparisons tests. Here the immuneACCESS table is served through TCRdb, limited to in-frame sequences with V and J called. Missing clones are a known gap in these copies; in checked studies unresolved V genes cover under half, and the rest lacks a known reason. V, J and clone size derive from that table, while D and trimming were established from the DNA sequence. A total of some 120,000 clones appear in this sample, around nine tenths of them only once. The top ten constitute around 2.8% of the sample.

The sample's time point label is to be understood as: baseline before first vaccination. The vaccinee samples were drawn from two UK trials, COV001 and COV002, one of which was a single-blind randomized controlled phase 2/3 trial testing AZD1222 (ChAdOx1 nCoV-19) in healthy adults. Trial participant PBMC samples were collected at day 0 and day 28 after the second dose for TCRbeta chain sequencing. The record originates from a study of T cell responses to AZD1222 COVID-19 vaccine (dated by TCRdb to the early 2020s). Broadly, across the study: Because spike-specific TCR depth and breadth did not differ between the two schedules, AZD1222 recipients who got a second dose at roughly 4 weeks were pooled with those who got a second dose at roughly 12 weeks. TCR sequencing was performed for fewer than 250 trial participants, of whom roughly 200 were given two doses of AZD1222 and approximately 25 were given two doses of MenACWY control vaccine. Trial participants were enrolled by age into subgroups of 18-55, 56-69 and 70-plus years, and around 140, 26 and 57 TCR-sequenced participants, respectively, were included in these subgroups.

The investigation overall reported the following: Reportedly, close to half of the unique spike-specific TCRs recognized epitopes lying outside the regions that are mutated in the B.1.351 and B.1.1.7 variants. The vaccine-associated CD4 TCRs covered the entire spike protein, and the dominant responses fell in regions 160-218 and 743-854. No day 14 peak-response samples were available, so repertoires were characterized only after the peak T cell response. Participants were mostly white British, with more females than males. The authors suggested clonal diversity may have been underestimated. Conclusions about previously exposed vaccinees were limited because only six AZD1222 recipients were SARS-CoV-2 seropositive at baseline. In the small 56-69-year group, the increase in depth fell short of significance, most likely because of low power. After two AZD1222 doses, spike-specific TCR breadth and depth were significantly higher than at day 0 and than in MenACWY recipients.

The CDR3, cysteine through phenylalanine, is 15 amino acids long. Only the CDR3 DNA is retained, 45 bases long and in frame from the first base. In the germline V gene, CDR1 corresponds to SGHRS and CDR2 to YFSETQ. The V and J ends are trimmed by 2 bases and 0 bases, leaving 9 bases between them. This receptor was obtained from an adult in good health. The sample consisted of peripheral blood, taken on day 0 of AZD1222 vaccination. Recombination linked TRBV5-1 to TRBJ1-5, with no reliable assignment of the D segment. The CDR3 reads CASSFDGDSNQPQHF. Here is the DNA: TGCGCCAGCAGCTTCGACGGGGATAGCAATCAGCCCCAGCATTTT.